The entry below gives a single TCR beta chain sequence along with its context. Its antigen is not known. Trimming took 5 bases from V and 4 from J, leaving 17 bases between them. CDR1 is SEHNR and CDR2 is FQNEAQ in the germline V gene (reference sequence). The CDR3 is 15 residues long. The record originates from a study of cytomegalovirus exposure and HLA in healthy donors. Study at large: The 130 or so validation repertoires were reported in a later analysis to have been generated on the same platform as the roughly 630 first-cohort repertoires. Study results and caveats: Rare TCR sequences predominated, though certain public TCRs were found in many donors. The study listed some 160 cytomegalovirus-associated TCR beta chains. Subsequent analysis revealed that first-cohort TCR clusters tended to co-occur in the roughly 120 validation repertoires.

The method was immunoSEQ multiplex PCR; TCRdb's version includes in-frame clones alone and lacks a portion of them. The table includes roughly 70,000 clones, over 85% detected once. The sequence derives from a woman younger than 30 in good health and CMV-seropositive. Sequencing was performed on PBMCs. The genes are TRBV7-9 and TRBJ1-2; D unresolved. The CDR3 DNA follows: TGTGCCAGCAGCCTCCGAACAAGCTCGGGCTATGGCTACACCTTC. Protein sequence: CASSLRTSSGYGYTF.